These 10 T cell receptor beta chains share one sample of origin, sequenced in a study of blood T cell repertoires in COVID-19. Clones were sequenced by immunoSEQ multiplex PCR, and TCRdb holds only the in-frame ones, with some missing. The sample holds under 250,000 clones, just over 85% seen once. The sample consisted of peripheral blood. These receptors originate from a man older than 75 with acute or convalescent COVID-19.

V gene TRBV7-3 combines with J gene TRBJ1-3; D is ambiguous. V lost 6 bases to trimming and J lost 2 bases, with 8 bases between them. The CDR3 is made up of 13 amino acids. CDR1 is SGHTA and CDR2 is FQGTGA in the germline V gene. The CDR3: CASSYGTGNTIYF. In DNA form, the CDR3 reads TGTGCCAGCAGTTACGGTACTGGAAACACCATATATTTT.

This rearrangement joins TRBV6-5 to TRBJ1-1; TRBD1 matches 8 bases. CDR3 length: 15 amino acids. The V gene end was trimmed by 4 bases and the J gene end by 6 bases; junction bases not matched to a gene: 10. CDR1 is MNHEY and CDR2 is SVGAGI in the germline V gene. CDR3 sequence reads: CASSFRQGKVAEAFF. The DNA for the CDR3 is TGTGCCAGCAGTTTCCGACAGGGGAAAGTCGCTGAAGCTTTCTTT.

Only one count was recorded for this clone. The chain employs TRBV12-3 or TRBV12-4 and TRBJ1-5, with D unresolved. The CDR3 loop spans 12 amino acids. V lost 3 bases and J lost 6, with 6 bases in between. The CDR3 is CASSFMSQPQHF. The CDR3 DNA reads TGTGCCAGCAGTTTTATGAGTCAGCCCCAGCATTTT.

This clone has just a few counts. The chain has TRBV18 and TRBJ1-1, with D perhaps matching TRBD1 (5 bases). There are 15 residues in the CDR3. V was cut by 2 bases and J by 5 bases, with 15 bases left in between. Per the germline V gene, CDR1 is KGHSH and CDR2 is LQKENI. The CDR3 nucleotides are TGTGCCAGCTCACCAGGACAAACGGGCAGTACTGAAGCTTTCTTT. Its translation is CASSPGQTGSTEAFF.

The V gene is TRBV6-5, the J gene TRBJ2-3, with 8 nucleotides matching TRBD2. The CDR3 is 15 amino acids. CDR1 and CDR2 from the germline V gene are MNHEY and SVGAGI. Germline trimming cut 6 bases from V and 4 bases from J; bases unmatched to any gene: 9. This chain's CDR3 is CASRQAGARADTQYF. The CDR3 coding sequence is TGTGCCAGCAGACAAGCGGGGGCTCGGGCAGATACGCAGTATTTT.

The genes are TRBV9 and TRBJ2-3, with D perhaps TRBD2 (6 bases). Germline CDR1 and CDR2: SGDLS and YYNGEE. CDR3 length: 15 amino acids. With 3 bases removed from V and 0 bases from J, the gap between germline ends came to 11 bases. CDR3 protein: CASSDSGTSTDTQYF. Here the CDR3 DNA reads TGTGCCAGCAGCGATAGCGGAACTAGCACAGATACGCAGTATTTT.

About this clone itself: At the DNA level, this CDR3 is encoded by other sequences in the same sample as well. The rearrangement joins TRBV6-5 to TRBJ1-5; 10 bases agree with TRBD1. Germline CDR1 reads MNHEY; CDR2 reads SVGAGI. With V trimmed by 5 bases and J by 2 bases, 3 bases remained unmatched. The CDR3 is 15 amino acids. The CDR3 is CASSPGQGGNQPQHF. CDR3 coding DNA: TGTGCCAGCAGTCCCGGACAGGGGGGCAATCAGCCCCAGCATTTT.

The CDR3 sequence is CASSVELSNTEAFF. The CDR3 DNA sequence: TGTGCCAGCAGCGTAGAGCTAAGTAACACTGAAGCTTTCTTT. The chain employs TRBV9 and TRBJ1-1, with D unclear. CDR3 length: 14 amino acids. Per germline, CDR1 SGDLS and CDR2 YYNGEE. The germline V and J ends were trimmed by 0 bases and 2 bases, with 8 bases remaining between them.

The V gene is TRBV6-5, the J gene TRBJ1-1; TRBD1 aligns across 7 bases. CDR3 length equals 13 residues. CDR1 is MNHEY and CDR2 is SVGAGI in the germline V gene. V shed 5 bases and J 7 bases; nucleotides not matched to a gene: 7. The CDR3 loop reads CASSPPDRDEAFF. CDR3 bases: TGTGCCAGCAGTCCGCCAGACAGGGATGAAGCTTTCTTT.

This rearrangement joins TRBV6-6 to TRBJ2-1; a possible D gene is TRBD2 (5 bases). Germline values: CDR1 MNHNY, CDR2 SVGAGI (reference sequence). The length of the CDR3 is 13 residues. Trimming removed 6 bases from V and 8 bases from J, with 14 bases in between. DNA for the CDR3: TGTGCCAGCAGAGCGGCGGGTTTGGATGAGCAGTTCTTC. Translation: CASRAAGLDEQFF.